This TCR beta chain was recorded in a study of PD-1 blockade in classical Hodgkin lymphoma. Clones were read by immunoSEQ multiplex PCR, and TCRdb kept only the in-frame ones, dropping some. The repertoire holds tens of thousands of clones, with about 88% as singletons. Study results and limitations: When set against healthy donors, newly diagnosed patients were reported to show lower baseline TCR diversity.

With respect to this clone: Its matching antigen is unknown.

The CDR3 covers 13 residues. From germline, CDR1 is ENHRY and CDR2 SYGVKD. The V end lost 8 bases, the J end lost 3 bases, and 14 bases lay between the germline ends. Time point given: newly diagnosed, previously untreated cHL patient sample. Magnetic negative selection of thawed PBMCs was the method by which CD4+ T cells were purified. Sequencing was carried out using CD4+ T cells from blood. The chain links TRBV10-3 to TRBJ2-7; D not resolved. The origin of this receptor is a human donor with classical Hodgkin lymphoma. CDR3 nucleotides: TGTGCCATCGTCGATAGCACCGACTACGAGCAGTACTTC. Protein product: CAIVDSTDYEQYF.